This passage covers 27 T cell receptor beta chains from one sample sequenced in a study of OX40 agonist ivuxolimab in advanced cancers. Data came from immunoSEQ multiplex PCR; TCRdb stores just in-frame clones and leaves some out. The sample lists tens of thousands of clones; about 88% were seen once. This specimen was CD4+ or CD8+ T cells sorted from blood, taken in a trial of the OX40 agonist ivuxolimab. Receptors originate from an adult with an advanced solid tumor such as melanoma, head and neck, liver or kidney cancer.

The chain links TRBV5-1 to TRBJ2-1, with D maybe TRBD2 (5 bases). The CDR3 extends over 15 amino acids. The germline gives CDR1 SGHRS, CDR2 YFSETQ. V lost 3 bases, J lost 0 bases, and 10 bases lay in between. CDR3 nucleotide sequence: TGCGCCAGCAGCTACGAGGAGGCCTCCTACAATGAGCAGTTCTTC. Translation gives CASSYEEASYNEQFF.

The rearrangement links TRBV18 to TRBJ1-4; unclear D gene. Trimming took off 1 base at V and 2 bases at J, with 8 bases between the two ends. The CDR3 totals 15 residues. Germline V CDR1 and CDR2: KGHSH, LQKENI. The CDR3 sequence is CASSPRFGTNEKLFF. In DNA, the CDR3 is TGTGCCAGCTCACCACGATTTGGCACTAATGAAAAACTGTTTTTT. The full variable domain, its missing parts supplied by reference TRBV18 and TRBJ1-4, is NAGVMQNPRHLVRRRGQEARLRCSPMKGHSHVYWYRQLPEEGLKFMVYLQKENIIDESGMPKERFSAEFPKEGPSILRIQQVVRGDSAAYFCASSPRFGTNEKLFFGSGTQLSVL.

Comments on this clone: One end of the junction is discordant with germline, which a read error may explain. CDR3 DNA sequence: TGTGCCAGCAGCATAACAAGCCAAGAGACCCAGTACTTC. Translation: CASSITSQETQYF. V and J are TRBV7-3 and TRBJ2-5; D is undetermined. The CDR3 runs to 13 residues. CDR1 SGHTA and CDR2 FQGTGA come from the germline V gene.

V and J are TRBV2 and TRBJ2-3; perhaps D is TRBD1 or TRBD2 (5 bases each). This CDR3 has 14 amino acids. V dropped 6 bases and J dropped 5 bases, with 15 bases sitting between them. The germline gives CDR1 SNHLY, CDR2 FYNNEI. The CDR3 region is CASRGELPRDTQYF. The CDR3 DNA sequence: TGTGCCAGCAGGGGGGAGCTGCCTCGAGATACGCAGTATTTT.

CDR3 amino acids: CASSLDSGMPGNTIYF. As DNA, the CDR3 is TGTGCCAGCAGCTTAGATTCAGGGATGCCTGGAAACACCATATATTTT. This chain connects TRBV7-9 to TRBJ1-3; D possibly corresponds to TRBD1 (5 bases). The length of the CDR3 is 16 residues. Trimming removed 1 base from V and 2 bases from J, with 12 bases in between. Germline V gene sequence: CDR1 SEHNR, CDR2 FQNEAQ (reference sequence).

This chain connects TRBV6-1 to TRBJ2-7; possible D gene TRBD1, 6 bases. V was clipped by 3 bases and J by 5 bases, with 17 bases between them. The CDR3 runs 15 residues. Germline assignment: CDR1 MNHNS and CDR2 SASEGT. In nucleotides, the CDR3 is TGTGCCAGCAGTGATGATATAGGGGGATCCGACGAGCAGTACTTC. Translated, it gives CASSDDIGGSDEQYF.

This chain joins TRBV29-1 and TRBJ1-2, with D perhaps TRBD1 (6 bases). The CDR3 totals 12 residues. V was shortened by 6 bases and J by 5 bases, with 13 bases between the two germline ends. CDR1 is SQVTM, CDR2 ANQGSEA, per germline. CDR3 amino acids: CSVEDSSYGYTF. The CDR3 nucleotides are TGCAGCGTGGAGGACAGCTCTTATGGCTACACCTTC.

The V and J genes are TRBV15 and TRBJ2-1; TRBD2 matches 7 bases. Germline values: CDR1 LNHNV, CDR2 YYDKDF (reference sequence). The CDR3 is 13 amino acids. With V trimmed by 3 bases and J by 8 bases, 4 bases remained unmatched. The CDR3 DNA is TGTGCCACCAGCAGGGGGGGGGACGATGAGCAGTTCTTC. Its translation is CATSRGGDDEQFF.

This rearrangement joins TRBV5-1 to TRBJ2-3, with 9 bases identical to TRBD2. The V and J ends lost 5 bases and 2 bases, in that order; junction bases with no gene match: 6. The CDR3 sequence is 15 residues long. CDR1 SGHRS and CDR2 YFSETQ come from the germline V gene. This CDR3 is CASSLAGVHTDTQYF. For the CDR3, the DNA is TGCGCCAGCAGTTTAGCGGGAGTGCACACAGATACGCAGTATTTT. The full variable domain, completed using reference TRBV5-1 and TRBJ2-3, is KAGVTQTPRYLIKTRGQQVTLSCSPISGHRSVSWYQQTPGQGLQFLFEYFSETQRNKGNFPGRFSGRQFSNSRSEMNVSTLELGDSALYLCASSLAGVHTDTQYFGPGTRLTVL.

This chain uses TRBV5-8 with TRBJ2-5; D gene ambiguous. The V and J ends lost 2 bases and 3 bases respectively, with 11 bases between them. Germline lookup yields CDR1 SGHTS and CDR2 YDEGEE. The CDR3 loop spans 14 amino acids. In DNA, the CDR3 is TGTGCCAGCAGCTTATGGGCCTCGAAAGAGACCCAGTACTTC. Amino acid sequence: CASSLWASKETQYF.

The V and J genes are TRBV2 and TRBJ2-7; 10 nucleotides align to TRBD2. This CDR3 region has 13 residues. Per the germline V gene, CDR1 is SNHLY and CDR2 is FYNNEI. The J segment lost 6 bases and the V segment lost 6 bases, leaving 5 bases of the junction unmatched. Written as DNA, the CDR3 is TGTGCCAGCAGAGACTTAGCGGGAGGCGAGCAGTACTTC. It translates to CASRDLAGGEQYF.

The table lists this clone with a few counts. The chain links TRBV19 to TRBJ1-5; unclear D gene. The germline CDR1 and CDR2 sequences are LNHDA and SQIVND (reference sequence). This CDR3 region has 14 residues. V lost 0 bases to trimming and J lost 3 bases, with 6 bases between them. CDR3 nucleotides: TGTGCCAGTAGTATAGAAGGCCCCAATCAGCCCCAGCATTTT. This encodes CASSIEGPNQPQHF.

The gene calls are TRBV29-1 and TRBJ2-7, with TRBD1 matching 9 bases. This CDR3 is built from 12 residues. Trimming cost V 6 bases and J 4 bases; bases outside gene matches: 4. Germline values: CDR1 SQVTM, CDR2 ANQGSEA. CDR3 in amino acids: CSVRDRAYEQYF. The CDR3, as DNA: TGCAGCGTCCGGGACAGGGCGTACGAGCAGTACTTC.

V usage is TRBV6-6 and J usage is TRBJ1-4; D uncertain. The CDR3 is 13 amino acids. The V end lost 6 bases, the J end lost 8 bases, and 13 bases lay between the germline ends. Germline V gene data show CDR1 as MNHNY and CDR2 as SVGAGI (reference sequence). DNA of the CDR3: TGTGCCAGCAGAGACGACACGCACGAAAAACTGTTTTTT. Amino acids: CASRDDTHEKLFF.

V is TRBV19 and J is TRBJ2-3; D is ambiguous. V was pared by 7 bases and J by 1 base, with 9 bases between. CDR1 is LNHDA, CDR2 SQIVND, per germline (reference sequence). This CDR3 comprises 13 residues. CDR3 DNA: TGTGCCAGTACCCCGCCCGGCACAGATACGCAGTATTTT. It translates to CASTPPGTDTQYF.

The genes are TRBV19 and TRBJ2-3; D remains unclear. Germline CDR1 reads LNHDA; CDR2 reads SQIVND (reference sequence). CDR3 length: 12 amino acids. V shed 6 bases and J shed 3 bases, with 7 bases lying between them. The CDR3 sequence is CASRAQTDTQYF. DNA for the CDR3: TGTGCCAGTAGGGCTCAGACAGATACGCAGTATTTT.

The V call is TRBV7-6, the J call TRBJ2-1; D is unclear. The V end lost 2 bases, the J end lost 7 bases, and 12 bases lay between the germline ends. CDR3 length equals 14 residues. Germline CDR1 and CDR2: SGHVS and FNYEAQ. The CDR3 region is CASSLKVLGNEQFF. CDR3 sequence (DNA): TGTGCCAGCAGCTTAAAAGTTCTAGGGAATGAGCAGTTCTTC.

The chain uses TRBV2 and TRBJ2-3; D is undetermined. Trimming took 6 bases from V and 0 from J, leaving 19 bases between them. CDR1 is SNHLY and CDR2 is FYNNEI in the germline V gene. CDR3 length equals 17 residues. CDR3 amino acids: CASSKILQRSSTDTQYF. The CDR3 nucleotides are TGTGCCAGCAGCAAAATCTTACAGAGATCTAGCACAGATACGCAGTATTTT.

V gene TRBV6-1 combines with J gene TRBJ2-7; D not certain. This CDR3 has 12 residues. Germline loops: CDR1 MNHNS, CDR2 SASEGT. The ends were cut back, 6 bases at V and 6 bases at J, with 12 bases in the middle. The CDR3 sequence is CASRLGLIEQYF. DNA of the CDR3: TGTGCCAGCAGGCTCGGGTTGATCGAGCAGTACTTC.

In its sample, this clone was seen once. The J gene is TRBJ2-6, the V gene TRBV27; possibly TRBD1 or TRBD2 for D (5 bases each). CDR1 is MNHEY and CDR2 is SMNVEV in the germline V gene (reference sequence). The V and J ends lost 5 bases and 0 bases respectively, with 11 bases between them. CDR3 length: 16 residues. CDR3 DNA sequence: TGTGCCAGCAGTCATCTGGGGGTCTCTGGGGCCAACGTCCTGACTTTC. As protein: CASSHLGVSGANVLTF.

The genes are TRBV6-6 and TRBJ2-5; D might be TRBD2 (6 bases). This CDR3 contains 13 residues. Trimming removed 7 bases at V and 6 bases at J, with 15 bases between. Germline V gives CDR1 MNHNY, CDR2 SVGAGI (reference sequence). DNA of the CDR3: TGTGCCAGCAACTCAGGAGGGATTAAGACCCAGTACTTC. Its translation: CASNSGGIKTQYF.

The CDR3 is CASSLEPRGTDTQYF. DNA of the CDR3: TGCGCCAGCAGCTTGGAGCCCAGGGGCACAGATACGCAGTATTTT. The J gene is TRBJ2-3, the V gene TRBV5-1, with D possibly TRBD1 on 5 matching bases. Trimming took 0 bases from V and 1 from J, leaving 9 bases between them. The CDR3 sequence is 15 residues long. Looked up from germline, CDR1 is SGHRS and CDR2 is YFSETQ.

This chain uses TRBV18 with TRBJ2-3; TRBD1 might be the D (5 bases). Trimming removed 2 bases from V and 6 bases from J, with 15 bases in between. Germline V gene lookup returns CDR1 KGHSH and CDR2 LQKENI. The CDR3 is 15 amino acids. In DNA form, the CDR3 reads TGTGCCAGCTCACCAGGTTTTCCCAAGGGGGATACGCAGTATTTT. Amino acids: CASSPGFPKGDTQYF.

The chain carries TRBV19 and TRBJ2-5; TRBD1 matches 8 bases. CDR3 length equals 15 residues. Trimming at V came to 3 bases and at J to 5 bases, leaving 8 bases not matched to a gene. CDR1 LNHDA and CDR2 SQIVND come from the germline V gene (reference sequence). The CDR3 region is CASSIGQGPQETQYF. The DNA of the CDR3 is TGTGCCAGTAGTATCGGACAGGGACCCCAGGAGACCCAGTACTTC.

This clone occurred once. The CDR3 DNA follows: TGTGCCAGCAGCGTAGCGGGAGGAAACAATGAGCAGTTCTTC. Protein sequence: CASSVAGGNNEQFF. The V call is TRBV11-2, the J call TRBJ2-1; 10 bases are shared with TRBD2. Germline V gene sequence: CDR1 SGHAT, CDR2 FQNNGV. The CDR3 is 14 residues long. Unmatched junction bases numbered 3, after V lost 5 bases and J lost 5 bases.

The gene calls are TRBV7-9 and TRBJ1-6; D is perhaps TRBD1 (6 bases). CDR1 is SEHNR, CDR2 FQNEAQ, per germline (reference sequence). The length of the CDR3 is 14 residues. V gave up 4 bases and J gave up 6 bases, with 10 bases separating them. CDR3 coding DNA: TGTGCCAGCAGCTCACAGGGAAGTAATTCACCCCTCCACTTT. It translates to CASSSQGSNSPLHF.

The CDR3 spells CASSLLLGASYEQYF. CDR3 nucleotides: TGTGCCAGCAGTTTGCTTTTGGGGGCCTCCTACGAGCAGTACTTC. V usage is TRBV28 and J usage is TRBJ2-7, with D perhaps TRBD1 (6 bases). This CDR3 is 15 amino acids long. The germline gives CDR1 MDHEN, CDR2 SYDVKM. Between the trimmed V and J ends, which lost 3 bases and 0 bases, there was a span of 12 bases.